The clone carrying this T cell receptor (beta chain) has ten or more counts. This sample was taken from a study of CD8 T cells in ankylosing spondylitis. Trimming stripped 8 bases from V and 3 bases from J, with 8 bases between. This CDR3 contains 11 residues. In germline, CDR1 is MGHDK, CDR2 SYGVNS. Each CDR3 protein gets one entry after TCRdb re-called the 5' RACE reads with MiXCR. The sample includes 300,000 to 350,000 distinct CDR3 sequences, more than 9% of them seen just once. The chain recombines TRBV25-1 with TRBJ2-7; D perhaps matches TRBD2 (6 bases). Sequences were obtained from blood, either unsorted or a sorted T cell fraction (not recorded which). The sequence was obtained from a female donor with ankylosing spondylitis or in good health (not recorded which). The CDR3 reads CASGTLYEQYF. CDR3 in DNA: TGTGCCAGCGGGACTCTCTACGAGCAGTACTTC.